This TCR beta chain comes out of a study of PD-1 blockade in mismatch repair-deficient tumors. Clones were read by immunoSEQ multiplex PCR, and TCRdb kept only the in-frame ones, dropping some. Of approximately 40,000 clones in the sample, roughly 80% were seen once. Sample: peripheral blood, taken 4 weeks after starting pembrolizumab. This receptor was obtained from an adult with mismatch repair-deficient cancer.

The CDR3 region has the DNA TGTGCCAGCAGCTCGGAATTCGGGTTGGACTACAATGAGCAGTTCTTC. As protein: CASSSEFGLDYNEQFF. This chain joins TRBV11-2 and TRBJ2-1; D uncertain. Germline values: CDR1 SGHAT, CDR2 FQNNGV. Trimming took 4 bases from V and 3 from J, leaving 16 bases between them. This CDR3 comprises 16 residues.